The TCR beta chain described here comes from a study of blood T cells in healthy people across ages. This clonotype was picked up a small number of times. Its target is unknown. Findings and limits, study-wide: PBMCs left unsorted prevented a conclusive naive versus antigen-experienced comparison. Diversity estimates drawn from one million T cells were deemed underestimates.

Alongside a J-beta primer mix, a sample-barcoded 5' primer served in a second PCR lasting about 7 to 12 cycles. Paired-end reads containing CDR3 totaled no fewer than 2.5 million for each sample. TCRdb processed the 5' RACE reads anew with MiXCR; each CDR3 protein has one entry. Altogether 1.5 million or so distinct CDR3 sequences are present, 35% to 45% being singletons, with the ten largest covering 4%. Isolation per sample recovered at least 7 million PBMCs. The TCR comes from a woman under 30 in good health. The sequenced sample consisted of blood.

The CDR3 coding sequence is TGTGCCAGCAGCTTAATTGACAGGGAGGGTGAAAAACTGTTTTTT. This encodes CASSLIDREGEKLFF. J is TRBJ1-4 and V is TRBV7-2; 7 positions match TRBD1. The V segment lost 2 bases and the J segment 7 bases; nucleotides outside the gene matches: 7. Germline CDR1 is SGHTA and CDR2 is FQGNSA. The CDR3 is 15 amino acids. Combining the CDR3 with reference TRBV7-2 and TRBJ1-4 gives the whole variable domain GAGVSQSPSNKVTEKGKDVELRCDPISGHTALYWYRQSLGQGLEFLIYFQGNSAPDKSGLPSDRFSAERTGGSVSTLTIQRTQQEDSAVYLCASSLIDREGEKLFFGSGTQLSVL.